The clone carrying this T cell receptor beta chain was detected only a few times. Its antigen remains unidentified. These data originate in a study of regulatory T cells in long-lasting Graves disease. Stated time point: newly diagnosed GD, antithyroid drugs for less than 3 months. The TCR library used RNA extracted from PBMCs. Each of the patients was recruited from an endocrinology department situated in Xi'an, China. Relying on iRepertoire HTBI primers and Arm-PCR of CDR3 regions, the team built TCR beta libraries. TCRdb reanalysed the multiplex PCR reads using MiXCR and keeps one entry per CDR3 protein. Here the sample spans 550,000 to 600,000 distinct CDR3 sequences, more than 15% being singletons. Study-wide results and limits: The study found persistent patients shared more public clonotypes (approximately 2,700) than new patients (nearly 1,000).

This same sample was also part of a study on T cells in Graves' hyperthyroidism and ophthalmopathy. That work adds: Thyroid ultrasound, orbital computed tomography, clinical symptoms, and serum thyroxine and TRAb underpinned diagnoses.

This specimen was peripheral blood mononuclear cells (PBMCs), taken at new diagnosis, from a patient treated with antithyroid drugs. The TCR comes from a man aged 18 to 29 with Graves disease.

The CDR3 coding sequence is TGTGCCAGCAGCCCCCCAGGGTCGGGGGAGCAGTACTTC. Its translation is CASSPPGSGEQYF. This rearrangement joins TRBV6-2 or TRBV6-3 to TRBJ2-7, with D perhaps given as TRBD1 or TRBD2 (5 bases each). V was cut by 6 bases and J by 7 bases, with 16 bases left in between. Germline V CDR1 and CDR2: MNHEY, SVGEGT. The CDR3 has 13 residues.